This T cell receptor beta chain was observed in a study of T cells in Graves' hyperthyroidism and ophthalmopathy. Germline CDR1 and CDR2: MNHEY and SVGAGI. CDR3 length: 16 residues. Trimming stripped 0 bases from V and 7 bases from J, with 16 bases between. This clonotype came up a few times. Amplification of TCR beta CDR3 regions used RNA as the template. The primer set for the first-round RT-PCR of the TCR CDR3 was HTBI. TCRdb reprocessed the multiplex PCR reads via MiXCR and lists one record per CDR3 protein. The data show 350,000 to 400,000 distinct CDR3 sequences, around a sixth seen once. This chain connects TRBV6-5 to TRBJ2-1; a weak D match, TRBD1 (6 bases). The sequencing input was blood. The clonotype comes from a man between 18 and 29 years old with Graves' ophthalmopathy. This CDR3 reads CASSYSKFQGMNEQFF. The CDR3 DNA sequence: TGTGCCAGCAGTTACTCGAAGTTCCAGGGGATGAATGAGCAGTTCTTC.